This TCR beta chain was documented in a study of shared clonotypes between healthy human individuals. Study overall: Each donor's CD4 naive and CD4 memory cells filled three plates apiece, CD8 naive two, and CD8 memory one. Study-wide results and limits: Shared clonotypes across all four donors exceeded non-shared ones in generation probability. Across a handful of donors, naive CD4 shared around 5.3%, naive CD8 over 3%, memory CD4 roughly 2.4%, memory CD8 0.4% to 0.5%.

With respect to this clone: The antigen is not known.

V was pared by 2 bases and J by 6 bases, with 8 bases of the junction left unmatched. Looked up from germline, CDR1 is SGHRS and CDR2 is YFSETQ. This CDR3 is 15 amino acids long. Assay used: immunoSEQ multiplex PCR; TCRdb lists only in-frame clones, some missing. The sample yields roughly 1,000,000 clones, about four fifths seen once. A CD45RA+ naive subset and a CD45RA-negative memory subset were split from CD4+ cells. The rearrangement uses TRBV5-1 and TRBJ1-5, with 7 bases matching TRBD1. This receptor was taken from a man aged 18 to 35 in good health. Some clones in this sample may be carry-over from other donors' samples. Sequences were obtained from memory CD4+ T cells from PBMCs. Indicated subset: CD45RA-negative fraction. CDR3 region: CASSLRGGAGQPQHF. CDR3 DNA sequence: TGCGCCAGCAGCTTAAGAGGGGGCGCGGGTCAGCCCCAGCATTTT.